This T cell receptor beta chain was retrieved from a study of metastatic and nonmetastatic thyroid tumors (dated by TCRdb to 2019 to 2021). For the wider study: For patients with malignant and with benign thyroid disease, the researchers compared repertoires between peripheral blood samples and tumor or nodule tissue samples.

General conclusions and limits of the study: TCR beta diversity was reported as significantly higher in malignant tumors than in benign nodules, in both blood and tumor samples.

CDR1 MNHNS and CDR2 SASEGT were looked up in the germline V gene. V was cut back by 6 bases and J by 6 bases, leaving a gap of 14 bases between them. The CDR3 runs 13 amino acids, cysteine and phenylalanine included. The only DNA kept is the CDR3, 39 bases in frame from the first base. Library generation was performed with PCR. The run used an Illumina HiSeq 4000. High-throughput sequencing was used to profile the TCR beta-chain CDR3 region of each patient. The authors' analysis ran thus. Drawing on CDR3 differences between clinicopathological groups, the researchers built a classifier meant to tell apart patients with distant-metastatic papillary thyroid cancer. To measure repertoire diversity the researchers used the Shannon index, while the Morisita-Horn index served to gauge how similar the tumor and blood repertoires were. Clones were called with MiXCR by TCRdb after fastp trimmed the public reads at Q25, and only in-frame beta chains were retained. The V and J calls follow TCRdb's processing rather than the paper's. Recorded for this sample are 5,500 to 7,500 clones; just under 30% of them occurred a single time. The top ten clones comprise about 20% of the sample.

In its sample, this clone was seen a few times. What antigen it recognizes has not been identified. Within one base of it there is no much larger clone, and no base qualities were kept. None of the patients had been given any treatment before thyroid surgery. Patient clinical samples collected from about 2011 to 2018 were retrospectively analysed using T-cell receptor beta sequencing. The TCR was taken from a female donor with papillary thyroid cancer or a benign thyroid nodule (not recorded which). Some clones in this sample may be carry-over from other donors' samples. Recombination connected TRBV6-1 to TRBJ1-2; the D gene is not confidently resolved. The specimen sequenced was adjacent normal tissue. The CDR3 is CASRTSGLDGYTF. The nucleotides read TGTGCCAGCAGGACCTCGGGGTTAGATGGCTACACCTTC.